This TCR beta chain was captured by sequencing in a study of CD8+ T cells in alopecia areata. Whole-study context: Female C3H/HeJ recipients aged about 7-11 weeks got skin from C3H/HeJ graft donors aged roughly 6-12 months that had spontaneous alopecia.

Overall study findings and caveats: More clonal than normal scalp was lesional scalp, particularly alopecia totalis/universalis. The study also sequences resident alphabeta T cells of normal skin in scalp samples.

This clone was observed a handful of times. Its specificity is unknown. The gene symbols are mouse symbols. The missing CDR3 end, 4 residues past where the read stops, is filled in from the germline J gene. Per germline, CDR1 FNHDT and CDR2 SITEND (reference sequence). This CDR3 comprises 16 residues. Trimming took 0 bases from V and 1 from J, leaving 13 bases between them. Sorting of pooled cutaneous lymph node cells used CD4, CD8alpha, NKG2D, NKG2ACE and other markers. Once RNA had been extracted, it was reverse transcribed into cDNA to act as the sequencing template. Data came from immunoSEQ multiplex PCR; TCRdb stores just in-frame clones and leaves some out. The table lists about 270,000 clones, with no singletons.

This sequence originates from a C3H/HeJ mouse with alopecia areata. The strain's MHC: H2-k. Specimen: CD4+ T cells sorted from a lymph node. This chain links TRBV19 with TRBJ1-1; maybe TRBD1 (5 bases). The CDR3 DNA, read in part, is TGTGCCAGCAGTATAGGGGGGGGTGGATTAAACACA. Translated, it gives CASSIGGGGLNT. The full CDR3 protein is CASSIGGGGLNTEVFF.